This T cell receptor (beta chain) was documented in a study of identical twins. Study-level findings and limits: Interpretation of the results relied on cross-sectional statistical analysis and not on following the same donors.

This clonotype was counted only a few times. Its antigen remains unknown. TCRdb redid the calling of the 5' RACE reads with MiXCR, one entry per CDR3 protein. Of over 250,000 distinct CDR3 sequences listed, around 9.7% are singletons. The CDR3 loop spans 13 amino acids. Germline V CDR1 and CDR2: MNHEY, SVGEGT. J gave up 4 bases and V 7 bases, and 6 bases lay outside the gene matches. These data also formed part of another study, on yellow fever vaccine responses in identical twins.

The chain recombines TRBV6-2 or TRBV6-3 with TRBJ1-1; 7 bases map to TRBD1. This sequence was found in a woman younger than 30 in good health. Sequencing was done on a sample of CD8+ T cells sorted from blood. The CDR3 region is CASTLTGVTEAFF. CDR3 DNA sequence: TGTGCCAGCACTCTAACAGGGGTCACTGAAGCTTTCTTT.